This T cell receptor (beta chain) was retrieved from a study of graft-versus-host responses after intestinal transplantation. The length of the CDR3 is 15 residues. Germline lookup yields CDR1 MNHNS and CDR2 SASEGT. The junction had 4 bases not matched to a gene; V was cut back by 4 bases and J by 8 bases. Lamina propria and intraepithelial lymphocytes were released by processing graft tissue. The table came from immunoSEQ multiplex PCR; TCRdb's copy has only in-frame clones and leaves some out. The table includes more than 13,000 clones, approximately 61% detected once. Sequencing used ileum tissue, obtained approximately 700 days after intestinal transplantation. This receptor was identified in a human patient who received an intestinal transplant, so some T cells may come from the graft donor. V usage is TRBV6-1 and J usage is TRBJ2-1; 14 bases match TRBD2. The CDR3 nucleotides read TGTGCCAGCAGTGCTCGACTAGCGGGGGGGGATGAGCAGTTCTTC. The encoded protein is CASSARLAGGDEQFF.